The sequence of this T cell receptor beta chain was determined in a study of blood T cells in healthy people across ages. General study findings and limits: PBMCs left unsorted prevented a conclusive naive versus antigen-experienced comparison. The fall in TCR beta diversity per million T cells was roughly linear with age. CMV status of donors was not determined, possibly confounding expanded clonotype changes.

Note on this clonotype: As yet, its antigen is unknown.

The CDR3 consists of 14 residues. V was pared by 2 bases and J by 5 bases, with 13 bases between. Germline V gene data show CDR1 as DFQATT and CDR2 as SNEGSKA (reference sequence). PCR was performed a second time for roughly 6 to 12 cycles using a sample-barcoded 5' primer and a J-beta primer mix. Each of the samples gave a minimum of 3 million paired-end reads that contained CDR3. TCRdb recomputed calls from the 5' RACE reads with MiXCR, one row per CDR3 protein. Of fewer than 800,000 distinct CDR3 sequences in the sample, over 20% were seen once. This chain joins TRBV20-1 and TRBJ2-1, with D possibly matching TRBD2 (6 bases). The sequence came from a man between 65 and 79 years old in good health. The specimen sequenced was blood. The CDR3 DNA reads TGCAGTGCTAGAATCGGAGGGCGGAACAATGAGCAGTTCTTC. Its translation is CSARIGGRNNEQFF.